The rows below give T cell receptor beta chains drawn from one sample of a study of post-analysis software for immune sequencing data. TCRdb reprocessed the PCR reads via MiXCR and lists one record per CDR3 protein. This sample has fewer than 850,000 distinct CDR3 sequences; 25% to 30% occur once, and the top ten carry roughly 0.53%. The material sequenced was blood. The origin of the receptors is a girl aged 10-17 years with multiple sclerosis. CDR3s include the opening cysteine and the closing phenylalanine or tryptophan.

j_call: TRBJ2-5; v_call: TRBV3-1; cdr3_aa: CASSQVTAQYF
j_call: TRBJ2-7; v_call: TRBV7-9; cdr3_aa: CASSSGTPYEQYF
j_call: TRBJ1-1; v_call: TRBV20-1; cdr3_aa: CSARRGVSTEAFF
j_call: TRBJ1-2; v_call: TRBV27; cdr3_aa: CASSPNNGRTYFPYGYTF
j_call: TRBJ2-5; v_call: TRBV20-1; cdr3_aa: CSAGTGGQETQYF
j_call: TRBJ2-1; v_call: TRBV28; cdr3_aa: CASSLAGRVYNEQFF
j_call: TRBJ2-1; v_call: TRBV20-1; cdr3_aa: CSALTGYSSYNEQFF
j_call: TRBJ2-3; v_call: TRBV12-3/TRBV12-4; cdr3_aa: CASSPRTGGGTDAQYF
j_call: TRBJ2-6; v_call: TRBV28; cdr3_aa: CASSPRGVGANVLTF
j_call: TRBJ1-4; v_call: TRBV14; cdr3_aa: CASSSYRGRQEKLFF
j_call: TRBJ2-1; v_call: TRBV3-1; cdr3_aa: CASSQGTSGHGQFF
j_call: TRBJ2-1; v_call: TRBV29-1; cdr3_aa: CSVVRGAGEQFF
j_call: TRBJ2-3; v_call: TRBV5-5; cdr3_aa: CASSMDQTLFDTQYF
j_call: TRBJ1-2; v_call: TRBV20-1; cdr3_aa: CSARAGDFYGYTF
j_call: TRBJ2-1; v_call: TRBV20-1; cdr3_aa: CSAPPGAGANEQFF
j_call: TRBJ2-1; v_call: TRBV10-3; cdr3_aa: CATLRGSEDEQFF
j_call: TRBJ2-1; v_call: TRBV6-6; cdr3_aa: CASSPKNEQFF
j_call: TRBJ1-6; v_call: TRBV7-2; cdr3_aa: CASSLAGQEGSPLHF
j_call: TRBJ2-1; v_call: TRBV12-3/TRBV12-4; cdr3_aa: CASSSQGAGRGNEQFF
j_call: TRBJ2-3; v_call: TRBV20-1; cdr3_aa: CSARDREFGTDTQYF
j_call: TRBJ2-3; v_call: TRBV4-3; cdr3_aa: CASSHSGTRITDTQYF
j_call: TRBJ2-1; v_call: TRBV20-1; cdr3_aa: CSARDGLAASSYNEQFF
j_call: TRBJ2-5; v_call: TRBV29-1; cdr3_aa: CSVKGYQETQYF
j_call: TRBJ2-7; v_call: TRBV3-1; cdr3_aa: CASSQMSGKSYEQYF
j_call: TRBJ2-3; v_call: TRBV20-1; cdr3_aa: CSAIFATTGGTDTQYF
j_call: TRBJ2-5; v_call: TRBV3-1; cdr3_aa: CASTQNTGGQETQYF
j_call: TRBJ1-2; v_call: TRBV24-1; cdr3_aa: CATNDPARDSYGYTF
j_call: TRBJ1-4; v_call: TRBV20-1; cdr3_aa: CSASEGFTNEKLFF
j_call: TRBJ1-4; v_call: TRBV6-5; cdr3_aa: CASSYGRGRSNEKLFF
j_call: TRBJ2-7; v_call: TRBV7-9; cdr3_aa: CASSTPQMDTPKSYEQYF
j_call: TRBJ2-1; v_call: TRBV28; cdr3_aa: CASSLFSGAFEQFF
j_call: TRBJ2-5; v_call: TRBV4-3; cdr3_aa: CASSQDKGTASQETQYF
j_call: TRBJ2-3; v_call: TRBV5-1; cdr3_aa: CASSLIRTSGDTDTQYF
j_call: TRBJ2-5; v_call: TRBV7-9; cdr3_aa: CASADFSATQYF
j_call: TRBJ2-3; v_call: TRBV6-6; cdr3_aa: CASSYWSDTQYF
j_call: TRBJ2-3; v_call: TRBV24-1; cdr3_aa: CATRGGSTDTQYF
j_call: TRBJ2-5; v_call: TRBV9; cdr3_aa: CASSVLLPNEQYF
j_call: TRBJ2-3; v_call: TRBV7-2; cdr3_aa: CASSLEMVGGKYF
j_call: TRBJ2-1; v_call: TRBV2; cdr3_aa: CASSSILAGGYNEQFF
j_call: TRBJ1-4; v_call: TRBV12-3/TRBV12-4; cdr3_aa: CASRPGPLRKLFF
j_call: TRBJ2-5; v_call: TRBV28; cdr3_aa: CASSPEDEIHGQYF
j_call: TRBJ1-2; v_call: TRBV28; cdr3_aa: CASSRRSWQGLYGYTF